The 23 T cell receptor beta chains reported below all come from one sample, sequenced in a study of blood T cell repertoires in COVID-19. The method was immunoSEQ multiplex PCR; TCRdb's version includes in-frame clones alone and lacks a portion of them. The sample has under 30,000 clones; 75% to 90% are singletons. Material for sequencing was peripheral blood. These receptors were obtained from a man at least 80 years old with acute or convalescent COVID-19.

This chain links TRBV29-1 with TRBJ1-2; D is unresolved. The CDR3 runs to 13 residues. Per the germline V gene, CDR1 is SQVTM and CDR2 is ANQGSEA. Trimming left V 8 bases short and J 4 bases short, with 17 bases between. CDR3 sequence reads: CSLGKGDSYGYTF. CDR3 sequence (DNA): TGCAGCCTCGGGAAAGGCGATAGCTATGGCTACACCTTC. The entire variable domain, with the rest obtained from reference TRBV29-1 and TRBJ1-2, is as follows: SAVISQKPSRDICQRGTSLTIQCQVDSQVTMMFWYRQQPGQSLTLIATANQGSEATYESGFVIDKFPISRPNLTFSTLTVSNMSPEDSSIYLCSLGKGDSYGYTFGSGTRLTVV.

This chain uses TRBV2 with TRBJ2-5; D may be TRBD1 (5 bases). The V and J ends lost 4 bases and 1 base respectively, with 7 bases between them. Per germline, CDR1 SNHLY and CDR2 FYNNEI. This CDR3 comprises 13 residues. This CDR3 is CASSGQIQETQYF. In DNA, the CDR3 is TGTGCCAGCAGTGGACAGATCCAAGAGACCCAGTACTTC.

The gene calls are TRBV6-1 and TRBJ1-5; 9 nucleotides line up with TRBD1. The ends lost 3 bases at V and 5 bases at J; junction bases unmatched: 14. CDR1 MNHNS and CDR2 SASEGT come from the germline V gene. This CDR3 is 18 amino acids long. For the CDR3, the DNA is TGTGCCAGCAGTGATCCAAGGACAGGGGTCACTGGCGATCAGCCCCAGCATTTT. The encoded protein is CASSDPRTGVTGDQPQHF.

The chain has TRBV10-2 and TRBJ2-5; D remains unclear. V was pared by 6 bases and J by 1 base, with 15 bases between. The CDR3 has 15 residues. Germline V lookup: CDR1 WSHSY, CDR2 SAAADI. CDR3 DNA sequence: TGCGCCAGCAGAACTCCCGGGTCGATCCAAGAGACCCAGTACTTC. It is translated as CASRTPGSIQETQYF.

The chain combines TRBV5-1 with TRBJ1-1, with 11 bases lining up with TRBD1. Looked up from germline, CDR1 is SGHRS and CDR2 is YFSETQ. V lost 3 bases and J lost 0; bases outside the gene matches: 4. The CDR3 contains 16 residues. Here the CDR3 reads CASSWDRGFMNTEAFF. CDR3 nucleotides: TGCGCCAGCAGCTGGGACAGGGGGTTTATGAACACTGAAGCTTTCTTT.

The chain links TRBV9 to TRBJ2-7; 7 nucleotides line up with TRBD1. V gave up 0 bases and J gave up 2 bases; unmatched junction bases: 5. Germline CDR1 SGDLS, CDR2 YYNGEE. CDR3 length: 15 residues. As DNA, the CDR3 is TGTGCCAGCAGCGTAGGAGGGACAGCCACCTACGAGCAGTACTTC. It is translated as CASSVGGTATYEQYF.

This clone was detected once. J is TRBJ2-7 and V is TRBV28, with D uncertain. The CDR3 sequence is 12 residues long. CDR1 is MDHEN and CDR2 is SYDVKM in the germline V gene. V was pared by 5 bases and J by 4 bases, with 9 bases between. CDR3 nucleotides: TGTGCCAGCAGTGCCGAGAGATACGAGCAGTACTTC. It yields the protein CASSAERYEQYF.

This clone was counted a few times. The gene calls are TRBV5-6 and TRBJ2-2; 10 bases align to TRBD1. Germline-derived CDR1 and CDR2 are SGHDT and YYEEEE. CDR3 size: 15 residues. J was trimmed by 4 bases and V by 3 bases; bases with no gene match: 3. The CDR3 DNA sequence: TGTGCCAGCAGCTCCGGGACAGGGGCCACCGGGGAGCTGTTTTTT. The encoded protein is CASSSGTGATGELFF.

This chain uses TRBV7-9 with TRBJ2-7; D is unresolved. This CDR3 has 12 residues. Trimming removed 5 bases from V and 4 bases from J, with 9 bases in between. CDR1 and CDR2 from the germline V gene are SEHNR and FQNEAQ (reference sequence). The CDR3 loop is CASSRALYEQYF. CDR3 DNA sequence: TGTGCCAGCAGCCGCGCGCTATACGAGCAGTACTTC. The variable domain in full, completed from reference TRBV7-9 and TRBJ2-7, reads DTGVSQNPRHKITKRGQNVTFRCDPISEHNRLYWYRQTLGQGPEFLTYFQNEAQLEKSRLLSDRFSAERPKGSFSTLEIQRTEQGDSAMYLCASSRALYEQYFGPGTRLTVT.

This chain links TRBV15 with TRBJ1-2; 7 bases fit TRBD1. Trimming removed 0 bases from V and 7 bases from J; junction bases left unmatched: 17. The CDR3 covers 18 residues. The germline gives CDR1 LNHNV, CDR2 YYDKDF (reference sequence). CDR3: CATSRDLLAGGAFGGYTF. In DNA form, the CDR3 reads TGTGCCACCAGCAGAGATTTGTTGGCAGGGGGAGCATTCGGTGGCTACACCTTC. Variable domain in full (rest from reference TRBV15 and TRBJ1-2): DAMVIQNPRYQVTQFGKPVTLSCSQTLNHNVMYWYQQKSSQAPKLLFHYYDKDFNNEADTPDNFQSRRPNTSFCFLDIRSPGLGDTAMYLCATSRDLLAGGAFGGYTFGSGTRLTVV.

J is TRBJ2-3 and V is TRBV20-1; 10 bases match TRBD1. Trimming removed 3 bases from V and 5 bases from J; junction bases left unmatched: 14. This CDR3 has 17 amino acids. The germline gives CDR1 DFQATT, CDR2 SNEGSKA (reference sequence). The CDR3 region is CSASSTTGTGAVDTQYF. DNA for the CDR3: TGCAGTGCTAGTTCCACCACGGGGACAGGGGCTGTAGATACGCAGTATTTT.

The rearrangement uses TRBV3-1 (or the pseudogene TRBV3-2) and TRBJ2-3, with TRBD2 matching over 8 bases. The CDR3 covers 17 residues. Germline CDR1 and CDR2: LGHDT and YNNKEL (reference sequence). Losses at the gene ends were 4 bases for V and 2 bases for J; bases not matched to a gene: 11. This CDR3 reads CASSRRLARSSTDTQYF. CDR3 nucleotides: TGTGCCAGCAGCCGGCGACTAGCGCGATCATCCACAGATACGCAGTATTTT.

The rearrangement links TRBV7-2 to TRBJ2-7; 9 bases map to TRBD2. Looked up from germline, CDR1 is SGHTA and CDR2 is FQGNSA. V lost 1 base and J lost 7; bases outside the gene matches: 14. The CDR3 totals 17 residues. CDR3 region: CASSLGGSGGPRGEQYF. The CDR3 bases are TGTGCCAGCAGCTTAGGGGGTAGCGGGGGTCCTCGGGGAGAGCAGTACTTC.

This chain connects TRBV6-1 to TRBJ1-3; possible D gene TRBD1, 5 bases. The CDR3 length is 14 residues. Per germline, CDR1 MNHNS and CDR2 SASEGT. The V and J ends lost 2 bases and 6 bases respectively, with 11 bases between them. As DNA, the CDR3 is TGTGCCAGCAGTGAACACAGGAATCTAAACACCATATATTTT. It codes for CASSEHRNLNTIYF.

The CDR3: CASSLQYYGYTF. CDR3 nucleotides: TGTGCCAGCAGTTTGCAGTACTATGGCTACACCTTC. The chain has TRBV28 and TRBJ1-2; D is unresolved. The CDR3 contains 12 residues. Trimming took 3 bases from V and 3 from J, leaving 5 bases between them. CDR1 and CDR2 (germline): MDHEN, SYDVKM.

V is TRBV19 and J is TRBJ2-7; perhaps TRBD2 as D (6 bases). Germline V CDR1 and CDR2: LNHDA, SQIVND (reference sequence). V lost 9 bases to trimming and J lost 3 bases, with 21 bases between them. The CDR3 is made up of 15 amino acids. The CDR3 nucleotides are TGTGCCAGGACTAATAGGGGACGGACTATCTACGAGCAGTACTTC. It codes for CARTNRGRTIYEQYF.

The chain has TRBV28 and TRBJ2-1; possibly TRBD1 for D (5 bases). Trimming left V 6 bases short and J 4 bases short, with 13 bases between. The CDR3 runs to 14 residues. Germline loops: CDR1 MDHEN, CDR2 SYDVKM. The chain's CDR3 is CASSPQTVYNEQFF. CDR3 DNA: TGTGCCAGCAGCCCCCAGACAGTTTACAATGAGCAGTTCTTC.

The rearrangement joins TRBV2 to TRBJ2-5; 8 bases match TRBD1. CDR3 length: 12 residues. Unmatched junction bases numbered 6, after V lost 7 bases and J lost 8 bases. Per germline, CDR1 SNHLY and CDR2 FYNNEI. This chain's CDR3 is CASNRDRRTQYF. CDR3 in DNA: TGTGCCAGCAACCGGGACAGGAGAACCCAGTACTTC.

The genes are TRBV19 and TRBJ2-7; a weak D match, TRBD1 (6 bases). The germline gives CDR1 LNHDA, CDR2 SQIVND (reference sequence). Trimming cost V 2 bases and J 0 bases, with 14 bases left between them. The CDR3 has 16 amino acids. The CDR3 coding sequence is TGTGCCAGTAGTATAAAGAAGGGGGTGGACTCCTACGAGCAGTACTTC. This codes for CASSIKKGVDSYEQYF.

The chain joins TRBV5-1 to TRBJ2-7; 7 bases match TRBD1. The CDR3 is 14 amino acids. In germline, CDR1 is SGHRS, CDR2 YFSETQ. The ends lost 6 bases at V and 2 bases at J; junction bases unmatched: 8. This CDR3 is CASTSYRGTYEQYF. In DNA, the CDR3 is TGCGCCAGCACCTCTTACAGGGGTACCTACGAGCAGTACTTC.

This chain connects TRBV18 to TRBJ1-5; maybe TRBD1 (6 bases). The CDR3 loop spans 16 amino acids. Germline V lookup: CDR1 KGHSH, CDR2 LQKENI. The V end was cut by 1 base, the J end by 0 bases, with 10 bases between. This chain's CDR3 is CASSPRRQDSNQPQHF. CDR3 bases: TGTGCCAGCTCACCACGTAGACAGGATAGCAATCAGCCCCAGCATTTT.

The count of this clone is one. The rearrangement links TRBV19 to TRBJ1-1, with unresolved D. The CDR3 has 12 residues. Between the trimmed V and J ends, which lost 7 bases and 1 base, there was a span of 7 bases. The germline gives CDR1 LNHDA, CDR2 SQIVND (reference sequence). CDR3 sequence: CASKHRNTEAFF. CDR3 bases: TGTGCCAGTAAGCATCGGAACACTGAAGCTTTCTTT.

The J gene is TRBJ2-5, the V gene TRBV7-9; a possible D gene is TRBD2 (5 bases). The V and J ends lost 4 bases and 7 bases respectively, with 19 bases between them. CDR3 length: 15 residues. Germline CDR1 SEHNR, CDR2 FQNEAQ (reference sequence). The CDR3 is CASSSGGESLRTQYF. The CDR3 DNA reads as TGTGCCAGCAGCTCGGGTGGGGAGAGCCTAAGGACCCAGTACTTC. The entire variable domain, with the rest obtained from reference TRBV7-9 and TRBJ2-5, is as follows: DTGVSQNPRHKITKRGQNVTFRCDPISEHNRLYWYRQTLGQGPEFLTYFQNEAQLEKSRLLSDRFSAERPKGSFSTLEIQRTEQGDSAMYLCASSSGGESLRTQYFGPGTRLLVL.